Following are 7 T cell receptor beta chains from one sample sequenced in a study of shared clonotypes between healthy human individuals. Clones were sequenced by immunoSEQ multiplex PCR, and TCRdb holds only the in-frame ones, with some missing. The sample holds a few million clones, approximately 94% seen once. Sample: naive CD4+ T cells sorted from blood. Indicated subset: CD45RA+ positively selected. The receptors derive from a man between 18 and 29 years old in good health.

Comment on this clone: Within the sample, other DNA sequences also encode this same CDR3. CDR3 residues: CAISELGEQFF. Here the CDR3 DNA reads TGTGCCATCAGTGAGCTTGGTGAGCAGTTCTTC. This rearrangement joins TRBV10-3 to TRBJ2-1; D unresolved. Germline loops: CDR1 ENHRY, CDR2 SYGVKD. V dropped 2 bases and J dropped 9 bases, with 5 bases sitting between them. The CDR3 totals 11 residues.

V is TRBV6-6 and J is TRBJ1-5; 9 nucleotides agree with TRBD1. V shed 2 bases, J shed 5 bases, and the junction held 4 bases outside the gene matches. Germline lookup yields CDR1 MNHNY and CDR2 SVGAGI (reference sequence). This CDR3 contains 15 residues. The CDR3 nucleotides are TGTGCCAGCAGTTACGGGACAGGGAGAGATCAGCCCCAGCATTTT. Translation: CASSYGTGRDQPQHF.

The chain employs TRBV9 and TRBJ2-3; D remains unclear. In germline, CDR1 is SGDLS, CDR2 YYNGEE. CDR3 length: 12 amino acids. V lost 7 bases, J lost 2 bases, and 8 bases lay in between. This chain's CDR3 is CASGRHTDTQYF. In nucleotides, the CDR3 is TGTGCCAGCGGGCGACACACAGATACGCAGTATTTT. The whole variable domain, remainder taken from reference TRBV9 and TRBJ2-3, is DSGVTQTPKHLITATGQRVTLRCSPRSGDLSVYWYQQSLDQGLQFLIQYYNGEERAKGNILERFSAQQFPDLHSELNLSSLELGDSALYFCASGRHTDTQYFGPGTRLTVL.

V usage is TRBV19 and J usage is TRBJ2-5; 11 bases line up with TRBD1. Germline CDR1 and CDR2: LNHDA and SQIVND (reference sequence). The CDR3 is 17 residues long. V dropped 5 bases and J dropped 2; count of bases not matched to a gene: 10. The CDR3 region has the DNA TGTGCCAGTAGTGCGGGTGGCCGGGACAGGGGGCAAGAGACCCAGTACTTC. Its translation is CASSAGGRDRGQETQYF.

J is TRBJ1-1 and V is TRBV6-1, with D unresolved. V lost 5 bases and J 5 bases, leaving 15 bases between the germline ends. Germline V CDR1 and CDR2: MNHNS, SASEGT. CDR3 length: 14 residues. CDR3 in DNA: TGTGCCAGCAGTTTGGACCCGGGAGGGACTGAAGCTTTCTTT. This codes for CASSLDPGGTEAFF.

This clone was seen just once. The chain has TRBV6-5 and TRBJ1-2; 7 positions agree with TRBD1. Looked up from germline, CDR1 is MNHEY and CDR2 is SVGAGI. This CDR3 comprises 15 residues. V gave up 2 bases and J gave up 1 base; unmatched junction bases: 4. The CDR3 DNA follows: TGTGCCAGCAGTTACGGACAGGCTAATAACTATGGCTACACCTTC. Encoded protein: CASSYGQANNYGYTF.

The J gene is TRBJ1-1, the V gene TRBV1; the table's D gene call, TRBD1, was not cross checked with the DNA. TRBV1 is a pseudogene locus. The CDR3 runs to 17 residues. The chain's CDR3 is CTSSQDGPARKNTEAFF. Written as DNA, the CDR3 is TGCACCAGCAGCCAAGATGGCCCCGCCAGGAAGAACACTGAAGCTTTCTTT.